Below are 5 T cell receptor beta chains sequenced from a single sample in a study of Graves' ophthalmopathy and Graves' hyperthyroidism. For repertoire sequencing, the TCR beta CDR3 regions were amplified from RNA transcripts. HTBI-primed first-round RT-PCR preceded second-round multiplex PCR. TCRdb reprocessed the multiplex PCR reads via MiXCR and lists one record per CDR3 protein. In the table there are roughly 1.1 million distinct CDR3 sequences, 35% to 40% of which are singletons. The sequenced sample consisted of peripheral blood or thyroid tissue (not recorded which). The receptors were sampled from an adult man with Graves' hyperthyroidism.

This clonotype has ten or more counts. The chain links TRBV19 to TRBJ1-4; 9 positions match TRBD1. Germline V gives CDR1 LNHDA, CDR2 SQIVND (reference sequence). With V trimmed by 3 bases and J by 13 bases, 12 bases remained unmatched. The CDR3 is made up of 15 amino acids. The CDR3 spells CASSMMDRGNSRLFF. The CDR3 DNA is TGTGCCAGTAGTATGATGGACAGGGGCAACTCCAGACTGTTTTTT.

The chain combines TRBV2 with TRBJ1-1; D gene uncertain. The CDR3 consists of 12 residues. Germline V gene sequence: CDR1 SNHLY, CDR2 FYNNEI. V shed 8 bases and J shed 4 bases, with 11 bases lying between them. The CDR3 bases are TGTGCCAGCGGACGACGGTTCACTGAAGCTTTCTTT. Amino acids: CASGRRFTEAFF.

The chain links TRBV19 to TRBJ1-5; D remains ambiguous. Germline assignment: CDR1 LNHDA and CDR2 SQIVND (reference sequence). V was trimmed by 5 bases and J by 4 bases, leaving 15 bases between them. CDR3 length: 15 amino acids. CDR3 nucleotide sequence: TGTGCCAGTAGTCCCCGACGCCGTGGTAATCAGCCCCAGCATTTT. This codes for CASSPRRRGNQPQHF.

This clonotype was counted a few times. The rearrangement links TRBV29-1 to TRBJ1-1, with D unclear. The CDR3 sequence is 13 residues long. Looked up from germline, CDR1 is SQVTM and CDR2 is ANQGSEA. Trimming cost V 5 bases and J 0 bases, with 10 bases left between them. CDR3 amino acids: CSVSGHMNTEAFF. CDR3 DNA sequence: TGCAGCGTTTCGGGCCACATGAACACTGAAGCTTTCTTT.

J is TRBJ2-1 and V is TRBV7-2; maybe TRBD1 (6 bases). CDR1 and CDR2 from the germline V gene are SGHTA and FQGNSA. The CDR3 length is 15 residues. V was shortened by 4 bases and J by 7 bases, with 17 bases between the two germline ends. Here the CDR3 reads CASSSTGHPLNEQFF. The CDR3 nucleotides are TGTGCCAGCAGCTCGACAGGACACCCCTTAAATGAGCAGTTCTTC. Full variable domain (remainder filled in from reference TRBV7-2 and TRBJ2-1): GAGVSQSPSNKVTEKGKDVELRCDPISGHTALYWYRQSLGQGLEFLIYFQGNSAPDKSGLPSDRFSAERTGGSVSTLTIQRTQQEDSAVYLCASSSTGHPLNEQFFGPGTRLTVL.